This TCR beta chain was documented in a study of beta chain features in type 1 diabetes. On this clone: Its specificity is not known.

Notes on the study in general: Patients with Type 1 diabetes showed moderately but significantly shorter TCRB CDR3s in all four CD4+ subsets.

This CDR3 comprises 18 residues. V lost 1 base and J lost 0, with 16 bases in between. The germline V gene has CDR1 SEHNR and CDR2 FQNEAQ (reference sequence). The study reverse transcribed the entire isolated RNA, so it sequenced expressed TCRB transcripts. Some clones are missing from TCRdb's copy, which holds only in-frame ones; the method was immunoSEQ multiplex PCR. The repertoire has around 600,000 clones, roughly 12% of them found once; the top ten carry 0.09% to 0.15%. The chain carries TRBV7-9 and TRBJ1-3; no firm D call. Specimen: naive CD4+ T cells from blood. This TCR was sampled from a man younger than 40 with type 1 diabetes. The CDR3: CASSLVGNSIFSGNTIYF. The CDR3 nucleotides are TGTGCCAGCAGCTTAGTGGGCAACAGCATCTTCTCTGGAAACACCATATATTTT.